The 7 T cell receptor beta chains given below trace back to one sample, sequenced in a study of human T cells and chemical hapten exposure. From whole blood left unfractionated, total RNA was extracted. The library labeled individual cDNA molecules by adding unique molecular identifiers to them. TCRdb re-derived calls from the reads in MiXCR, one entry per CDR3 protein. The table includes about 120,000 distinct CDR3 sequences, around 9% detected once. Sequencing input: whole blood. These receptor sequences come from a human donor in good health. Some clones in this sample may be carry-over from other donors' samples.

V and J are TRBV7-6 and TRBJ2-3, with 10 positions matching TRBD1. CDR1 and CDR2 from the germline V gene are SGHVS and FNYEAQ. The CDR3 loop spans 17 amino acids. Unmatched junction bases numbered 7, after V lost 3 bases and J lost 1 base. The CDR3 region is CASSFLEGQGRTDTQYF. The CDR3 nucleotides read TGTGCCAGCAGCTTCCTAGAGGGACAGGGGCGCACAGATACGCAGTATTTT.

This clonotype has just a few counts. The CDR3 DNA follows: TGCAGTGAGGGCTCGACCTCCACAGATACGCAGTATTTT. Translating it yields CSEGSTSTDTQYF. V gene TRBV20-1 combines with J gene TRBJ2-3; D gene uncertain. The CDR3 covers 13 residues. V lost 7 bases and J lost 2, with 13 bases in between. The V gene's germline CDR1 is DFQATT and CDR2 SNEGSKA (reference sequence).

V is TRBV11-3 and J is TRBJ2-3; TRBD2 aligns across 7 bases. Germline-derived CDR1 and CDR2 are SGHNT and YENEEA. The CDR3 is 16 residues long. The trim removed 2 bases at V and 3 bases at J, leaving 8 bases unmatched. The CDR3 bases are TGTGCCAGCAGCTTAACTGGACTAGATCGGACAGATACGCAGTATTTT. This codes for CASSLTGLDRTDTQYF.

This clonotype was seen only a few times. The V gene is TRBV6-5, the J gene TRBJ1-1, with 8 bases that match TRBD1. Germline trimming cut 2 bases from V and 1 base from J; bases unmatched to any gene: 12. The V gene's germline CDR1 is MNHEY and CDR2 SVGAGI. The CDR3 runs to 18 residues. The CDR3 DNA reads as TGTGCCAGCAGTTACACGCCCCCTCCCGGGACAGGGAACACTGAAGCTTTCTTT. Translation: CASSYTPPPGTGNTEAFF.

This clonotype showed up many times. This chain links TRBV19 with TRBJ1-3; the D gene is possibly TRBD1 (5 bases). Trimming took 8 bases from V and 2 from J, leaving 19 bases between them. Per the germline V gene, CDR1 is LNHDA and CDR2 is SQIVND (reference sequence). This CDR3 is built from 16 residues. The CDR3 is CASLGVAKETGNTIYF. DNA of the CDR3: TGTGCCAGTTTGGGGGTGGCCAAGGAGACTGGAAACACCATATATTTT.

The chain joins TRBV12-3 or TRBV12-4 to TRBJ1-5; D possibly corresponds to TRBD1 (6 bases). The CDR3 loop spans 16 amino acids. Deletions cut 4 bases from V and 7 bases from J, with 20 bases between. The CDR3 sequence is CASSSRGQTAKQPQHF. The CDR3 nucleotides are TGTGCCAGCAGTTCGCGAGGACAGACCGCCAAACAGCCCCAGCATTTT.

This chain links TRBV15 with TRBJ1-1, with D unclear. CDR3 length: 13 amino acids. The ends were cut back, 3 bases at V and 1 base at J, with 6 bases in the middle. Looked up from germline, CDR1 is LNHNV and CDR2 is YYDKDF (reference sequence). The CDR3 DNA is TGTGCCACCAGCAGGGTTTCGAACACTGAAGCTTTCTTT. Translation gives CATSRVSNTEAFF. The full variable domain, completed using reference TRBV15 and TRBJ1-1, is DAMVIQNPRYQVTQFGKPVTLSCSQTLNHNVMYWYQQKSSQAPKLLFHYYDKDFNNEADTPDNFQSRRPNTSFCFLDIRSPGLGDTAMYLCATSRVSNTEAFFGQGTRLTVV.